This TCR beta chain stems from a study of early stage breast cancer tumors. Whole-study results and caveats: Tumor and normal breast were distinguished via blood comparison in about 90% of the 16 patients.

TCRdb's table, derived via immunoSEQ multiplex PCR, lists solely in-frame clones and lacks some. The sample holds tens of thousands of clones, roughly 81% seen once. A remark on this clone: Its target is not known.

J lost 4 bases, V lost 5 bases, and 6 bases had no gene match. Looked up from germline, CDR1 is SNHLY and CDR2 is FYNNEI. There are 14 residues in the CDR3. This receptor was taken from a person aged 40 to 50 with breast cancer. V usage is TRBV2 and J usage is TRBJ2-3, with TRBD2 identical over 7 bases. The sequenced material came from blood. The CDR3 is CASSLGLVPDTQYF. In DNA, the CDR3 is TGTGCCAGCAGTCTAGGACTAGTTCCAGATACGCAGTATTTT.